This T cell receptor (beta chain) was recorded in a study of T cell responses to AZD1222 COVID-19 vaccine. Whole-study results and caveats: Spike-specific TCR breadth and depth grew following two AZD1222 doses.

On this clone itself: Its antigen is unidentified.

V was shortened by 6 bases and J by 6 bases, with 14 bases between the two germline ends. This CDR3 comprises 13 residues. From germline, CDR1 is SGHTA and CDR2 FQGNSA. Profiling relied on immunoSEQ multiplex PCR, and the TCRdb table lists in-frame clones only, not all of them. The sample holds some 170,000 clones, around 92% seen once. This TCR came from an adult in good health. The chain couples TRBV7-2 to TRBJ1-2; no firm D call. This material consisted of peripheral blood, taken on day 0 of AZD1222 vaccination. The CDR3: CASSSLDWDGYTF. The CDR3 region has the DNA TGTGCCAGCAGTTCTTTGGACTGGGATGGCTACACCTTC.